A single sample gave rise to the 13 T cell receptor beta chains below, sequenced in a study of blood T cell repertoires in COVID-19. The data were produced by immunoSEQ multiplex PCR, yet TCRdb's version contains in-frame clones alone and is incomplete. This table has 98,000 or so clones, roughly 82% appearing once. The sequencing sample was made of peripheral blood. These receptors were collected from a man between 60 and 75 years old with acute or convalescent COVID-19.

This clone appeared a single time. The chain joins TRBV7-8 to TRBJ2-3; D remains unclear. Germline CDR1 and CDR2: SGHVS and FQNEAQ. Trimming cost V 1 base and J 3 bases, with 8 bases left between them. The length of the CDR3 is 14 residues. The CDR3 protein is CASSLGMLTDTQYF. CDR3 DNA: TGTGCCAGCAGCTTAGGAATGCTAACAGATACGCAGTATTTT.

This clone has just a few counts. The chain uses TRBV4-2 and TRBJ1-1; no firm D call. The CDR3 runs to 13 residues. Trimming pared 0 bases from V and 7 bases from J, leaving 9 bases between. CDR1 LGHNA and CDR2 YNFKEQ come from the germline V gene. The CDR3 region is CASSQEFRGEAFF. As DNA, the CDR3 is TGTGCCAGCAGCCAAGAATTTCGGGGTGAAGCTTTCTTT.

The chain joins TRBV7-3 to TRBJ2-2, with TRBD2 as a possible D gene (5 bases). This CDR3 is built from 16 residues. Trimming removed 1 base from V and 5 bases from J, with 14 bases in between. The germline V gene has CDR1 SGHTA and CDR2 FQGTGA. CDR3 bases: TGTGCCAGCAGCTTAAGGGTCGGGCGGAGGACCGGGGAGCTGTTTTTT. This translates into CASSLRVGRRTGELFF.

This clone was seen just once. The rearrangement uses TRBV15 and TRBJ2-7, with TRBD1 matching 10 bases. The CDR3 sequence is 15 residues long. V gave up 4 bases and J gave up 4 bases; unmatched junction bases: 7. The V gene's germline CDR1 is LNHNV and CDR2 YYDKDF (reference sequence). This CDR3 is CATSNRDRGMYEQYF. The CDR3 bases are TGTGCCACCAGCAACCGGGACAGGGGAATGTACGAGCAGTACTTC.

The chain carries TRBV30 and TRBJ2-7; no clear D. The CDR3 runs to 14 residues. Trimming shortened V by 3 bases and J by 0 bases, and 12 bases separated the two germline ends. Germline lookup yields CDR1 GTSNPN and CDR2 SVGIG (reference sequence). The CDR3 nucleotides are TGTGCCTGGAGGCCCACAGCATCCTCCTACGAGCAGTACTTC. This encodes CAWRPTASSYEQYF.

The chain carries TRBV10-3 and TRBJ2-7, with 7 bases fitting TRBD2. In germline, CDR1 is ENHRY, CDR2 SYGVKD. There are 13 residues in the CDR3. V lost 8 bases to trimming and J lost 1 base; unmatched junction nucleotides: 5. CDR3 coding DNA: TGTGCCATCGGATGGGGGGGTTCCTACGAGCAGTACTTC. Residues: CAIGWGGSYEQYF.

This chain links TRBV19 with TRBJ2-2, with D possibly matching TRBD1 (6 bases). Germline values: CDR1 LNHDA, CDR2 SQIVND (reference sequence). This CDR3 region has 17 residues. Trimming left V 4 bases short and J 6 bases short, with 21 bases between. CDR3 coding DNA: TGTGCCAGTAGTAGACCACAGGGTAGTCGGTGGTCCGGGGAGCTGTTTTTT. Its protein product is CASSRPQGSRWSGELFF.

The rearrangement uses TRBV2 and TRBJ1-5; D is unresolved. Between the trimmed V and J ends, which lost 3 bases and 6 bases, there was a span of 15 bases. The CDR3 is 15 residues long. Germline CDR1 SNHLY, CDR2 FYNNEI. CDR3 nucleotides: TGTGCCAGCAGTGATAATCGGGGTTCGGTTCAGCCCCAGCATTTT. This encodes CASSDNRGSVQPQHF.

This rearrangement joins TRBV9 to TRBJ2-1; TRBD2 matches 14 bases. The CDR3 has 16 residues. The junction had 6 bases not matched to a gene; V was cut back by 4 bases and J by 6 bases. Germline CDR1 SGDLS, CDR2 YYNGEE. This CDR3 reads CASSLRGLAGGNEQFF. CDR3 bases: TGTGCCAGCAGCCTCCGTGGACTAGCGGGGGGCAATGAGCAGTTCTTC.

This sequence joins TRBV7-2 and TRBJ1-6; 8 nucleotides agree with TRBD1. V lost 5 bases and J lost 10; bases outside the gene matches: 4. The CDR3 consists of 13 residues. CDR1 and CDR2 from the germline V gene are SGHTA and FQGNSA. DNA of the CDR3: TGTGCCAGCAGCCCACAGGGGGACTCACCCCTCCACTTT. Its protein is CASSPQGDSPLHF.

Written as DNA, the CDR3 is TGCAGCGTTGAACTTACAGGGCGAAACACCATATATTTT. It encodes CSVELTGRNTIYF. This chain links TRBV29-1 with TRBJ1-3; D may be TRBD1 (6 bases). The CDR3 totals 13 residues. In germline, CDR1 is SQVTM, CDR2 ANQGSEA. The V and J ends lost 2 bases and 5 bases respectively, with 10 bases between them.

The genes are TRBV7-3 and TRBJ1-2, with TRBD1 identical over 8 bases. The trim removed 5 bases at V and 4 bases at J, leaving 3 bases unmatched. Germline V gene lookup returns CDR1 SGHTA and CDR2 FQGTGA. The CDR3 consists of 13 residues. The CDR3 DNA is TGTGCCAGCAGCCAGGACAGGGCCTATGGCTACACCTTC. Translating it yields CASSQDRAYGYTF.

The genes are TRBV19 and TRBJ1-1; D is unresolved. The CDR3 covers 13 residues. V was cut by 2 bases and J by 1 base, with 5 bases left in between. CDR1 is LNHDA, CDR2 SQIVND, per germline (reference sequence). CDR3 coding DNA: TGTGCCAGTAGTATATACAGGAACACTGAAGCTTTCTTT. Its translation: CASSIYRNTEAFF.